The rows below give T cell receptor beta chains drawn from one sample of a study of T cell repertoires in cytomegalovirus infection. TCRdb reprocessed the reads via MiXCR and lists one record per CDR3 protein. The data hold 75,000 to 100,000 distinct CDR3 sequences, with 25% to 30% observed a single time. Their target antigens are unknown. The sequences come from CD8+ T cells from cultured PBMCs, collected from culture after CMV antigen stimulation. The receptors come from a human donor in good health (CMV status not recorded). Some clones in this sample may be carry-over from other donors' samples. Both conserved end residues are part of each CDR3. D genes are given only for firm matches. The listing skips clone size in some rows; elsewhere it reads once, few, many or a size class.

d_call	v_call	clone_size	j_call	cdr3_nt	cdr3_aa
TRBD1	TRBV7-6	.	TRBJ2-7	TGTGCCAGCAGCCAAGAACACGGGACAGCCTACGAGCAGTACTTC	CASSQEHGTAYEQYF
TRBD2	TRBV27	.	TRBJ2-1	TGTGCCAGCAGTTTATCTTGGCTAGGCGGGAGCCTCAATGAGCAGTTCTTC	CASSLSWLGGSLNEQFF
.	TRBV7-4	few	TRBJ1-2	TGTGCCAGCAGCTTAGGAGCCGGAGGTGGCTACACCTTC	CASSLGAGGGYTF
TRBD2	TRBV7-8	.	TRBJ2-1	TGTGCCAGCAGCCCCCGGCGGCTAGCGGGGGGGCTCTACAATGAGCAGTTCTTC	CASSPRRLAGGLYNEQFF
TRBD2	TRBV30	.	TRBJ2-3	TGTGCCTGGAGTCGACTAGCGGGCGGGCTCGGGGATACGCAGTATTTT	CAWSRLAGGLGDTQYF
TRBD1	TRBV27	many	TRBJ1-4	TGTGCCAGCAGTGTGAGGGCGACAGGGGTGAATGAAAAACTGTTTTTT	CASSVRATGVNEKLFF
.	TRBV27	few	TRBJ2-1	TGTGCCAGCAGTCCTCAGACTCCCCCAGTATTCAATGAGCAGTTCTTC	CASSPQTPPVFNEQFF
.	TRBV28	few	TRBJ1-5	TGTGCCAGCCACGGAATTGACAGGCGCCAGCATTTT	CASHGIDRRQHF
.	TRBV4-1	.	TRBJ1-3	TGCGCCAGCAGCCCGGGATCTTACTCTGGAAACACCATATATTTT	CASSPGSYSGNTIYF
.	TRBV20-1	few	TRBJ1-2	TGCAGTGCTCCTCGGTCACAGGGAGCCAACTATGGCTACACCTTC	CSAPRSQGANYGYTF
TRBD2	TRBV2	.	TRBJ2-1	TGTGCCACTAAGCGGGGGGTGACCTCCTACAATGAGCAGTTCTTC	CATKRGVTSYNEQFF
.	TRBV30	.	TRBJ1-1	TGTGCCTGGAGTCCCGGGACGGGAATGAACACTGAAGCTTTCTTT	CAWSPGTGMNTEAFF
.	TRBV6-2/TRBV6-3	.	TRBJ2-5	TGTGCCAGCAGGGGGTTAGTAGAACAAGAGACCCAGTACTTC	CASRGLVEQETQYF
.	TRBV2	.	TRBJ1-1	TGTGCCAGCAGTGAGTCCTGGACAGCTTTCTTT	CASSESWTAFF
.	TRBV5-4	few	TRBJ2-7	TGTGCCAGCAGCTCGTCCCCGGGGAGGTCCTACGAGCAGTACTTC	CASSSSPGRSYEQYF
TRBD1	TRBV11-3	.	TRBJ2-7	TGTGCCAGCAACTTAGCACAGGGGGCGGGCGAGCAGTACTTC	CASNLAQGAGEQYF
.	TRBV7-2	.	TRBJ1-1	TGTGCCAGCAGCTTAGAATACGCCACCTTGAACACTGAAGCTTTCTTT	CASSLEYATLNTEAFF
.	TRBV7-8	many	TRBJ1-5	TGTGCCAGCAGCCTCAGGGTTGAGAATCAGCCCCAGCATTTT	CASSLRVENQPQHF
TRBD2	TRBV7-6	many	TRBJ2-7	TGTGCCAGCAGCTTGTTAAGCGGGGAAAGCTCCTACGAGCAGTACTTC	CASSLLSGESSYEQYF
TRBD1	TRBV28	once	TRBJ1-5	TGTGCCAGCAGTTTAGGGGCGACAGGGGACCTCAATCAGCCCCAGCATTTT	CASSLGATGDLNQPQHF